What follows are 26 T cell receptor beta chains derived from one specimen sequenced in a study of shared clonotypes between healthy human individuals. The protocol was immunoSEQ multiplex PCR, while the TCRdb copy is restricted to in-frame clones and leaves out a portion. This sample has some 2,500,000 clones; roughly 93% occur once, and the top ten carry approximately 0.37%. The sample consisted of naive CD4+ T cells from PBMCs. Specified subset: CD45RA+ positively selected. The receptor set was obtained from a man between 18 and 35 years old in good health. Some clones in this sample may be carry-over from other donors' samples.

The rearrangement joins TRBV18 to TRBJ2-1, with no clear D. The V gene lost 0 bases and the J gene lost 5 bases, with 8 bases spanning the gap. CDR1 KGHSH and CDR2 LQKENI come from the germline V gene. The CDR3 length is 14 residues. The chain's CDR3 is CASSPPGFNNEQFF. The CDR3 nucleotides are TGTGCCAGCTCACCACCGGGGTTTAACAATGAGCAGTTCTTC.

This chain links TRBV5-1 with TRBJ2-1, with D perhaps given as TRBD1 or TRBD2 (5 bases each). The CDR3 has 17 amino acids. Looked up from germline, CDR1 is SGHRS and CDR2 is YFSETQ. V lost 0 bases, J lost 0 bases, and 13 bases lay in between. The CDR3 DNA reads as TGCGCCAGCAGCTTGGGAACCGGGGCTGCCTCCTACAATGAGCAGTTCTTC. Translation: CASSLGTGAASYNEQFF.

The chain uses TRBV27 and TRBJ1-2; 8 bases fit TRBD1. Unmatched junction bases numbered 7, after V lost 5 bases and J lost 8 bases. The germline V gene encodes CDR1 MNHEY and CDR2 SMNVEV (reference sequence). The CDR3 consists of 13 residues. The CDR3, as DNA: TGTGCCAGCAGTCCCCAGGACAGGGACGGCTACACCTTC. Its protein product is CASSPQDRDGYTF.

V gene TRBV5-6 combines with J gene TRBJ1-4; D unresolved. The length of the CDR3 is 14 residues. The V gene's germline CDR1 is SGHDT and CDR2 YYEEEE. Trimming shortened V by 3 bases and J by 8 bases, and 14 bases separated the two germline ends. CDR3 sequence: CASSSPANGEKLFF. The CDR3 coding sequence is TGTGCCAGCAGCTCACCGGCAAACGGGGAAAAACTGTTTTTT.

This chain links TRBV27 with TRBJ1-2; no clear D gene. CDR1 and CDR2 (germline): MNHEY, SMNVEV (reference sequence). The V end lost 7 bases, the J end lost 6 bases, and 15 bases lay between the germline ends. The CDR3 has 13 amino acids. Here the CDR3 DNA reads TGTGCCAGCAAACTTTACACTGCCGATGGCTACACCTTC. Translation: CASKLYTADGYTF.

The chain links TRBV6-6 to TRBJ2-3, with TRBD2 matching 7 bases. The ends lost 5 bases at V and 6 bases at J; junction bases unmatched: 2. The CDR3 runs 12 residues. Looked up from germline, CDR1 is MNHNY and CDR2 is SVGAGI (reference sequence). CDR3 protein: CASSKTSDTQYF. As DNA, the CDR3 is TGTGCCAGCAGTAAGACTAGCGATACGCAGTATTTT.

On this clone: Other DNA sequences in this sample translate to the same CDR3. The chain joins TRBV9 to TRBJ2-3; no clear D gene. Trimming removed 7 bases from V and 0 bases from J, with 6 bases in between. The CDR3 is 12 residues long. Per germline, CDR1 SGDLS and CDR2 YYNGEE. The CDR3 DNA follows: TGTGCCAGCTCCCCCAGCACAGATACGCAGTATTTT. Translation: CASSPSTDTQYF.

This rearrangement joins TRBV6-5 to TRBJ1-5, with a weak D call TRBD1 (6 bases). Germline-derived CDR1 and CDR2 are MNHEY and SVGAGI. The CDR3 is 13 amino acids. Trimming took 2 bases from V and 5 from J, leaving 7 bases between them. DNA for the CDR3: TGTGCCAGCAGTTACCAGGGGCATCAGCCCCAGCATTTT. Translation: CASSYQGHQPQHF.

The chain carries TRBV6-1 and TRBJ2-7; 14 bases are a match to TRBD2. V shed 2 bases, J shed 7 bases, and the junction held 4 bases outside the gene matches. The germline gives CDR1 MNHNS, CDR2 SASEGT. This CDR3 comprises 15 residues. For the CDR3, the DNA is TGTGCCAGCAGTGAACGGGGACTAGCGGGAGATGAGCAGTACTTC. It translates to CASSERGLAGDEQYF.

The rearrangement joins TRBV19 to TRBJ2-7; D is unresolved. The V and J ends lost 6 bases and 4 bases respectively, with 10 bases between them. This CDR3 comprises 12 residues. Germline V CDR1 and CDR2: LNHDA, SQIVND (reference sequence). The CDR3 spells CASSQIGYEQYF. The DNA for the CDR3 is TGTGCCAGTAGCCAGATCGGGTACGAGCAGTACTTC.

As concerns this clone: No DNA is shown, since the ends of the CDR3 on it are uncertain; the CDR3 is the one TCRdb lists. J is TRBJ2-7 and V is TRBV19; TRBD1 reflects the table's D call only, with no check against the DNA. From its first to its last residue, the CDR3 has 15 amino acids. Per germline, CDR1 LNHDA and CDR2 SQIVND (reference sequence). CDR3 sequence reads: CASSIRARVVYEQYF.

This rearrangement joins TRBV7-2 to TRBJ2-2; 11 bases fit TRBD2. The CDR3 has 16 amino acids. The germline gives CDR1 SGHTA, CDR2 FQGNSA. Trimming removed 4 bases from V and 6 bases from J; junction bases left unmatched: 7. CDR3 region: CASSSPLAGVSGELFF. The CDR3 nucleotides read TGTGCCAGCAGCTCACCACTAGCGGGAGTTTCCGGGGAGCTGTTTTTT.

The chain links TRBV30 to TRBJ2-7, with 9 bases fitting TRBD1. Germline CDR1 is GTSNPN and CDR2 is SVGIG (reference sequence). Trimming at V came to 6 bases and at J to 5 bases, leaving 5 bases not matched to a gene. CDR3 length: 12 amino acids. The CDR3 DNA reads as TGTGCCTGTGAGGGACAGGGCAACGAGCAGTACTTC. Protein product: CACEGQGNEQYF.

The chain employs TRBV5-1 and TRBJ1-4; D might be TRBD1 (6 bases). The length of the CDR3 is 16 residues. Germline CDR1 SGHRS, CDR2 YFSETQ. V lost 6 bases, J lost 11 bases, and 26 bases lay in between. The DNA for the CDR3 is TGCGCCAGCACCCTACGACCCGGGACAAACGAGAGGAAACTGTTTTTT. Protein: CASTLRPGTNERKLFF.

Only a few counts were recorded for this clone. The rearrangement links TRBV7-2 to TRBJ1-1; D is uncertain. CDR1 is SGHTA and CDR2 is FQGNSA in the germline V gene. The CDR3 length is 14 residues. V was shortened by 3 bases and J by 2 bases, with 10 bases between the two germline ends. CDR3 protein: CASSLLSSNTEAFF. The CDR3 nucleotides read TGTGCCAGCAGCTTGCTGAGCTCCAACACTGAAGCTTTCTTT.

This clone has only one observation. V and J are TRBV29-1 and TRBJ2-7; the match to TRBD1 covers 7 bases. CDR1 is SQVTM and CDR2 is ANQGSEA in the germline V gene. Trimming cost V 7 bases and J 6 bases; bases outside gene matches: 9. This CDR3 is built from 12 residues. Here the CDR3 reads CSAGTTGSEQYF. The CDR3 DNA sequence: TGCAGCGCCGGGACGACAGGGTCCGAGCAGTACTTC.

Of note for this clone: Relative to the germline gene, one junction end is altered; a read error may explain this. J is TRBJ2-1 and V is TRBV5-1, with a possible D match to TRBD2 (6 bases). The CDR3 totals 14 residues. CDR1 SGHRS and CDR2 YFSETQ come from the germline V gene. The DNA of the CDR3 is TGCGCCAGCAGATTGGTGGAGGGGCAGGATGAGCAGTTCTTC. Translating it yields CASRLVEGQDEQFF.

This sequence joins TRBV11-2 and TRBJ2-5; TRBD2 matches at 11 bases. V lost 7 bases, J lost 1 base, and 8 bases stayed unmatched. The CDR3 contains 16 residues. The germline CDR1 and CDR2 sequences are SGHAT and FQNNGV. CDR3 in amino acids: CASKFGTSGTQETQYF. The CDR3 DNA follows: TGTGCCAGCAAGTTTGGGACTAGCGGTACCCAAGAGACCCAGTACTTC.

The gene calls are TRBV5-1 and TRBJ2-1; D might be TRBD1 (6 bases). Trimming took 4 bases from V and 6 from J, leaving 8 bases between them. This CDR3 contains 12 residues. Per the germline V gene, CDR1 is SGHRS and CDR2 is YFSETQ. The CDR3 DNA sequence: TGCGCCAGCAGCCGGGACATCAATGAGCAGTTCTTC. This encodes CASSRDINEQFF.

Comment on this clone: An end of the junction differs from the germline gene, which may be a read error. The rearrangement joins TRBV6-6 to TRBJ2-6; tentatively, D is TRBD1 or TRBD2 (5 bases each). Germline V gives CDR1 MNHNY, CDR2 SVGAGI (reference sequence). The CDR3 loop spans 15 amino acids. In DNA form, the CDR3 reads TGTGCCAGCATGAGGGGTGGCTCTGGGGCCAACGTCCTGGCTTTC. The encoded protein is CASMRGGSGANVLAF.

This chain links TRBV10-3 with TRBJ1-5, with D possibly TRBD1 on 5 matching bases. The CDR3 extends over 13 amino acids. CDR1 is ENHRY, CDR2 SYGVKD, per germline. V lost 2 bases and J 5 bases, leaving 7 bases between the germline ends. The CDR3 region has the DNA TGTGCCATCAGTGAGGCAGGGCATCAGCCCCAGCATTTT. It specifies CAISEAGHQPQHF.

This clone was counted a single time. J is TRBJ2-7 and V is TRBV7-9; TRBD1 agrees at 7 bases. The CDR3 has 13 amino acids. With V trimmed by 8 bases and J by 6 bases, 10 bases remained unmatched. Germline lookup yields CDR1 SEHNR and CDR2 FQNEAQ (reference sequence). The CDR3 DNA follows: TGTGCCAGCCAGAGGGGGCTTGGGGTCGAGCAGTACTTC. It translates to CASQRGLGVEQYF.

CDR3 sequence reads: CASSAIAPPLGEQYF. The CDR3 DNA reads TGTGCCAGCAGCGCCATAGCTCCTCCCTTGGGCGAGCAGTACTTC. The V call is TRBV7-3, the J call TRBJ2-7, with no clear D. Trimming stripped 5 bases from V and 6 bases from J, with 20 bases between. The CDR3 length is 15 residues. Germline V gene data show CDR1 as SGHTA and CDR2 as FQGTGA.

The chain combines TRBV19 with TRBJ1-5; 9 nucleotides line up with TRBD1. V was clipped by 6 bases and J by 5 bases; unmatched bases: 11. This CDR3 has 16 amino acids. Looked up from germline, CDR1 is LNHDA and CDR2 is SQIVND (reference sequence). The CDR3 loop reads CASSRPGTGTHQPQHF. The CDR3 nucleotides read TGTGCCAGTAGCCGTCCCGGGACAGGGACCCATCAGCCCCAGCATTTT.

CDR3 nucleotides: TGTGCCAGCAGCCAGCCGGGACAGACCTTCTACGAGCAGTACTTC. Its translation: CASSQPGQTFYEQYF. The V call is TRBV28, the J call TRBJ2-7; 7 bases line up with TRBD1. This CDR3 contains 15 residues. Losses at the gene ends were 6 bases for V and 3 bases for J; bases not matched to a gene: 11. Per germline, CDR1 MDHEN and CDR2 SYDVKM.

This clone came up once. CDR3 DNA: TGTGCCAGCAGCCAAGAGTCTCTGGCAGGGCTAGCCAAAAACATTCAGTACTTC. Protein: CASSQESLAGLAKNIQYF. The rearrangement joins TRBV4-2 to TRBJ2-4; tentative D call: TRBD1 (5 bases). V gave up 0 bases and J gave up 0 bases, with 15 bases separating them. This CDR3 is 18 amino acids long. Looked up from germline, CDR1 is LGHNA and CDR2 is YNFKEQ.